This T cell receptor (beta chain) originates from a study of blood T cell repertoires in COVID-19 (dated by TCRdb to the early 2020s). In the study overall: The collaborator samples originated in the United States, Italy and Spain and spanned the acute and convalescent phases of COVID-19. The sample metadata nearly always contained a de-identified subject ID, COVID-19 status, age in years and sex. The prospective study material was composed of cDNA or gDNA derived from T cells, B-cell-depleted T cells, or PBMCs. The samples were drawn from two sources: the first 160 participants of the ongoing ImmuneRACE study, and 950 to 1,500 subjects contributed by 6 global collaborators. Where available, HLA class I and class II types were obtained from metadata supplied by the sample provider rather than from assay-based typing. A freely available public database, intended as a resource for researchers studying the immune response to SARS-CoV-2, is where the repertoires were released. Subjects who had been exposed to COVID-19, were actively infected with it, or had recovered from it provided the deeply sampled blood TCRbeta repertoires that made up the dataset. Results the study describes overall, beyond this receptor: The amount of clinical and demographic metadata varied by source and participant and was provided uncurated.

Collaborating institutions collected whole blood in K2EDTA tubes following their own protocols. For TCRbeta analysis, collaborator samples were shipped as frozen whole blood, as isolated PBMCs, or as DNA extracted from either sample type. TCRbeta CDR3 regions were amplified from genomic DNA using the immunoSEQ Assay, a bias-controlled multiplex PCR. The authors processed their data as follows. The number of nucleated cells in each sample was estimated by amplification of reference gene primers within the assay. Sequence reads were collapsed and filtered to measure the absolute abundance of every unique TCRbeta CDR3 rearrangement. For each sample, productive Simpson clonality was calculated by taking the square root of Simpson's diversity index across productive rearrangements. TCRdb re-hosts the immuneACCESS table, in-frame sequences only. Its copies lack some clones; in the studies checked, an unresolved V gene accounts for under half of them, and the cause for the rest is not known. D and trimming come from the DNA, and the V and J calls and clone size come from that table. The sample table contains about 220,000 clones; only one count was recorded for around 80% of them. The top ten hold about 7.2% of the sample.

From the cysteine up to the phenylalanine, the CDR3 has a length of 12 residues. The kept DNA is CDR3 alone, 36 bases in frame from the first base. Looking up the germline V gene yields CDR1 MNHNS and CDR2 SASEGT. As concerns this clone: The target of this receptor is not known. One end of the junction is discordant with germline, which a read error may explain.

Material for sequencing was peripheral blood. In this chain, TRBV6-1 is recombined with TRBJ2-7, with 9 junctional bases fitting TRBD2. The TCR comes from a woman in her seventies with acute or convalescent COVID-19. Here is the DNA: TGTGCCAGCAGTGAAGGGCGGGGGGGCCAGAACTTC. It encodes CASSEGRGGQNF.